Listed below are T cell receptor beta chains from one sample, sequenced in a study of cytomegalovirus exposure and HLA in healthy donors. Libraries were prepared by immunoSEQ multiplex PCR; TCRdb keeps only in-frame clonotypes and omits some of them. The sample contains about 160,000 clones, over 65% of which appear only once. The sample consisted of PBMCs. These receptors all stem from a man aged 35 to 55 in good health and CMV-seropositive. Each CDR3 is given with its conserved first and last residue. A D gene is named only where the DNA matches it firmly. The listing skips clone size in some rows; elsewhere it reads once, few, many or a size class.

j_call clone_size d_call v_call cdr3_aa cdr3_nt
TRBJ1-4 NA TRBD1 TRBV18 CASSPNRGGLSTNEKLFF TGTGCCAGCTCACCAAACAGGGGAGGTTTGTCCACTAATGAAAAACTGTTTTTT
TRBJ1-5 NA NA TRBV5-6 CASSLARNQPQHF TGTGCCAGCAGCTTGGCCAGAAATCAGCCCCAGCATTTT
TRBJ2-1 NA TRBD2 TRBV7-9 CASSLAGAGDYNEQFF TGTGCCAGCAGCTTAGCGGGAGCGGGAGACTACAATGAGCAGTTCTTC
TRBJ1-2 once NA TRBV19 CASSDVDPPQVGYTF TGTGCCAGTAGTGACGTCGACCCACCTCAGGTCGGCTACACCTTC
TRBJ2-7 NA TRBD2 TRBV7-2 CASSLGGSREQYF TGTGCCAGCAGCTTGGGCGGGAGTCGCGAGCAGTACTTC
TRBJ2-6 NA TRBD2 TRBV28 CASSLGGTGANVLTF TGTGCCAGCAGCTTGGGGGGGACCGGGGCCAACGTCCTGACTTTC
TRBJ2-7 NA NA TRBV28 CASSLYSSYEQYF TGTGCCAGCAGTCTCTACAGCTCCTACGAGCAGTACTTC
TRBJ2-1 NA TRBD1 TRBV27 CASSRPGTGVEQFF TGTGCCAGCAGTCGTCCCGGGACAGGGGTTGAGCAGTTCTTC
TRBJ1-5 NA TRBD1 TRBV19 CASSRTGSSNQPQHF TGTGCCAGTAGTAGGACAGGGTCTAGCAATCAGCCCCAGCATTTT
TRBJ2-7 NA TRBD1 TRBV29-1 CSVGQGSYEQYF TGCAGCGTTGGACAGGGGTCCTACGAGCAGTACTTC
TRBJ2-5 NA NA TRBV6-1 CASLQETQYF TGTGCCAGCCTTCAAGAGACCCAGTACTTC
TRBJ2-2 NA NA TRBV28 CASSFRGSGELFF TGTGCCAGCAGTTTCAGAGGGAGCGGGGAGCTGTTTTTT
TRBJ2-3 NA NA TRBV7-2 CASSFQRNTQYF TGTGCCAGCAGCTTCCAGCGGAATACGCAGTATTTT
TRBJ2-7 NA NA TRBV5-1 CASSLGISSSYEQYF TGCGCCAGCAGCTTGGGCATATCTAGCTCCTACGAGCAGTACTTC
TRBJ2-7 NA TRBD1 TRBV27 CASRGQGGSEQYF TGTGCCAGCAGGGGACAGGGAGGCTCCGAGCAGTACTTC
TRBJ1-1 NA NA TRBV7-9 CASIRRGPNTEAFF TGTGCCAGCATCCGCAGGGGCCCCAACACTGAAGCTTTCTTT
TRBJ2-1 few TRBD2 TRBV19 CASSSSGSSYNEQFF TGTGCCAGTAGTTCTAGCGGGAGCTCCTACAATGAGCAGTTCTTC
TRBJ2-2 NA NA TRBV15 CATREAGELFF TGTGCCACCAGGGAGGCCGGGGAGCTGTTTTTT
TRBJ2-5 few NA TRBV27 CASSFSGATRETQYF TGTGCCAGCAGTTTTTCAGGGGCTACTAGGGAGACCCAGTACTTC
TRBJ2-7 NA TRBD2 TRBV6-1 CASSARGGFPSVYEQYF TGTGCCAGCAGTGCCCGGGGGGGTTTCCCATCAGTCTACGAGCAGTACTTC
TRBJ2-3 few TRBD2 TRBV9 CASSVQAGPLSTDTQYF TGTGCCAGCAGCGTTCAAGCGGGACCCCTCAGCACAGATACGCAGTATTTT
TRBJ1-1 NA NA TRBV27 CASSPMTGVRGAFF TGTGCCAGCAGTCCAATGACAGGTGTGCGGGGGGCTTTCTTT
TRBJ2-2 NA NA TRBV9 CASSPRQTGNTGELFF TGTGCCAGCAGCCCTCGGCAGACTGGGAACACCGGGGAGCTGTTTTTT
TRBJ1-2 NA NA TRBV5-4 CASSYDSFYGYTF TGTGCCAGCAGTTACGACAGCTTCTATGGCTACACCTTC
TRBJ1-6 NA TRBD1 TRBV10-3 CAIRGTGTGDSPLHF TGTGCCATCAGGGGGACAGGGACCGGTGATTCACCCCTCCACTTT
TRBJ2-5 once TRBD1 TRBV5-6 CASSSRQGGKTQYF TGTGCCAGCAGCTCACGACAGGGTGGGAAGACCCAGTACTTC
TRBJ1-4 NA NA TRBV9 CASSVAEGHYEKLFF TGTGCCAGCAGCGTAGCGGAGGGGCACTATGAAAAACTGTTTTTT
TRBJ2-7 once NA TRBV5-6 CASSLYISYEQYF TGTGCCAGCAGCTTGTACATTTCCTACGAGCAGTACTTC